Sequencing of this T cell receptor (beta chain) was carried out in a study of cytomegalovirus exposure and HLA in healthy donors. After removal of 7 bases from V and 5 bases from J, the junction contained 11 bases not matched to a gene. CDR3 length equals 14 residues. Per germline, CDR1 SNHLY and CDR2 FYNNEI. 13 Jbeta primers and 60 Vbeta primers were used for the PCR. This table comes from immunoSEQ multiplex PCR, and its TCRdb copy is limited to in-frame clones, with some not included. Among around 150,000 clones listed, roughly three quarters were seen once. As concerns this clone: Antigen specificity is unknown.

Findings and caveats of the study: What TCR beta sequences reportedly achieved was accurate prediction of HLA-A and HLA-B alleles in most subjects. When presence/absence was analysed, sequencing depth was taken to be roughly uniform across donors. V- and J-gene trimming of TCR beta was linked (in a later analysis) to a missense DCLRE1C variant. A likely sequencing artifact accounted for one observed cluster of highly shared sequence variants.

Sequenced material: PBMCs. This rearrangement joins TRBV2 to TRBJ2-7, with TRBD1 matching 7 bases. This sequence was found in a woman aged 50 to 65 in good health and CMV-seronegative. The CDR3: CASTSGQLLHEQYF. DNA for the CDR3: TGTGCCAGCACATCGGGACAGTTACTCCACGAGCAGTACTTC.